One sample yielded the 18 T cell receptor beta chains listed below, sequenced in a study of shared clonotypes between healthy human individuals. The assay was immunoSEQ multiplex PCR, and TCRdb's table has in-frame clones only and misses some. The table includes some 1 million clones, around four fifths detected once. Specimen: memory CD4+ T cells sorted from blood. Subset reported: CD45RA-negative fraction. Every receptor here comes from a man aged 18-30 years in good health.

This chain joins TRBV30 and TRBJ2-5; D gene uncertain. The CDR3 extends over 13 amino acids. Per the germline V gene, CDR1 is GTSNPN and CDR2 is SVGIG (reference sequence). Between the trimmed V and J ends, which lost 0 bases and 7 bases, there was a span of 12 bases. CDR3 DNA: TGTGCCTGGAGTGTCCAAGCTGGTGGGACCCAGTACTTC. It is translated as CAWSVQAGGTQYF.

The genes are TRBV5-1 and TRBJ2-1, with D perhaps matching TRBD1 or TRBD2 (5 bases each). This CDR3 region has 16 residues. Trimming removed 0 bases at V and 8 bases at J, with 18 bases between. Germline lookup yields CDR1 SGHRS and CDR2 YFSETQ. This CDR3 is CASSLDQGLAGHEQFF. DNA of the CDR3: TGCGCCAGCAGCTTGGATCAGGGCCTAGCCGGACATGAGCAGTTCTTC.

This chain uses TRBV4-1 with TRBJ2-5; the D is unclear. V was shortened by 4 bases and J by 5 bases, with 23 bases between the two germline ends. The CDR3 extends over 17 amino acids. Germline loops: CDR1 MGHRA, CDR2 YSYEKL. The CDR3 nucleotides read TGCGCCAGCAGCCCAGAATCAAAGAGATCTACAATGGAGACCCAGTACTTC. It codes for CASSPESKRSTMETQYF.

The genes are TRBV25-1 and TRBJ2-4; D remains unclear. V gave up 7 bases and J gave up 0 bases, with 10 bases separating them. Germline CDR1 is MGHDK and CDR2 is SYGVNS. CDR3 length: 14 amino acids. CDR3 sequence: CASTPPGAKNIQYF. DNA for the CDR3: TGTGCCAGCACCCCCCCGGGAGCCAAAAACATTCAGTACTTC.

The gene calls are TRBV2 and TRBJ2-4; no reliable D call. Germline CDR1 is SNHLY and CDR2 is FYNNEI. CDR3 length: 14 amino acids. Trimming took off 7 bases at V and 6 bases at J, with 16 bases between the two ends. The CDR3 coding sequence is TGTGCCAGCACTCCGGATACCCCTCGAAACATTCAGTACTTC. Encoded protein: CASTPDTPRNIQYF. Supplemented by reference TRBV2 and TRBJ2-4, the full variable domain reads EPEVTQTPSHQVTQMGQEVILRCVPISNHLYFYWYRQILGQKVEFLVSFYNNEISEKSEIFDDQFSVERPDGSNFTLKIRSTKLEDSAMYFCASTPDTPRNIQYFGAGTRLSVL.

The chain carries TRBV25-1 and TRBJ2-2, with TRBD1 matching 12 bases. There are 14 residues in the CDR3. Germline V gene data show CDR1 as MGHDK and CDR2 as SYGVNS. V lost 6 bases to trimming and J lost 6 bases; unmatched junction nucleotides: 2. CDR3 DNA: TGTGCCAGCAGGGGGACAGGGGGCGCCGGGGAGCTGTTTTTT. Translated: CASRGTGGAGELFF.

The V and J genes are TRBV15 and TRBJ1-6; D may be TRBD1 (5 bases). The ends were cut back, 3 bases at V and 7 bases at J, with 13 bases in the middle. CDR1 is LNHNV and CDR2 is YYDKDF in the germline V gene (reference sequence). The length of the CDR3 is 15 residues. The CDR3 DNA sequence: TGTGCCACCAGCAGGGCTACAGGTGCAAATTCACCCCTCCACTTT. This gives the protein CATSRATGANSPLHF.

The V and J genes are TRBV28 and TRBJ2-7, with 11 bases fitting TRBD2. Germline V gene data show CDR1 as MDHEN and CDR2 as SYDVKM. V was clipped by 2 bases and J by 5 bases; unmatched bases: 8. The CDR3 sequence is 16 residues long. The CDR3 sequence: CASSLISGGAIHEQYF. In DNA form, the CDR3 reads TGTGCCAGCAGTTTAATTAGCGGGGGGGCCATACACGAGCAGTACTTC.

This rearrangement joins TRBV9 to TRBJ2-3, with 7 bases aligning to TRBD2. V lost 4 bases and J lost 2; bases outside the gene matches: 4. The CDR3 totals 14 residues. The germline V gene encodes CDR1 SGDLS and CDR2 YYNGEE. The CDR3 nucleotides are TGTGCCAGCAGCCCAAGACTAGCCACAGATACGCAGTATTTT. This translates into CASSPRLATDTQYF.

This clone was seen a few times. The V gene is TRBV5-1, the J gene TRBJ2-3; D call uncertain. The CDR3 runs to 12 residues. In germline, CDR1 is SGHRS, CDR2 YFSETQ. V lost 5 bases and J lost 4, with 8 bases in between. The CDR3 DNA follows: TGCGCCAGCAGATACGATTCAGATACGCAGTATTTT. It is translated as CASRYDSDTQYF.

As regards this clone: Other DNA sequences from this sample encode an identical CDR3 as well. The V call is TRBV7-2, the J call TRBJ1-2; 8 bases fit TRBD1. CDR3 size: 14 residues. J lost 4 bases, V lost 6 bases, and 7 bases had no gene match. Germline CDR1 is SGHTA and CDR2 is FQGNSA. CDR3 nucleotides: TGTGCCAGCAGTCCAGGACAGGGTGGCTATGGCTACACCTTC. Its protein is CASSPGQGGYGYTF.

This clone was recorded a few times. The rearrangement uses TRBV30 and TRBJ2-1, with TRBD1 identical over 8 bases. CDR3 length: 15 amino acids. Trimming at V came to 1 base and at J to 8 bases, leaving 10 bases not matched to a gene. CDR1 GTSNPN and CDR2 SVGIG come from the germline V gene (reference sequence). The DNA of the CDR3 is TGTGCCTGGAGTGCCACGAGGACAGGGTCGGATGAGCAGTTCTTC. Its translation is CAWSATRTGSDEQFF. Using reference TRBV30 and TRBJ2-1 for the parts outside the CDR3, the full variable domain is SQTIHQWPATLVQPVGSPLSLECTVEGTSNPNLYWYRQAAGRGLQLLFYSVGIGQISSEVPQNLSASRPQDRQFILSSKKLLLSDSGFYLCAWSATRTGSDEQFFGPGTRLTVL.

The chain carries TRBV5-1 and TRBJ2-7; 9 positions match TRBD1. V dropped 4 bases and J dropped 3; count of bases not matched to a gene: 17. This CDR3 spans 18 amino acids. The V gene's germline CDR1 is SGHRS and CDR2 YFSETQ. CDR3 sequence: CASSRSLSTGTGRYEQYF. DNA for the CDR3: TGCGCCAGCAGCCGTTCCCTGTCGACCGGGACAGGGCGCTACGAGCAGTACTTC.

This clone was counted between two and nine times. V and J are TRBV19 and TRBJ1-2; TRBD1 aligns across 8 bases. Germline V gene sequence: CDR1 LNHDA, CDR2 SQIVND (reference sequence). The CDR3 sequence is 12 residues long. Trimming removed 4 bases from V and 14 bases from J; junction bases left unmatched: 9. The CDR3 sequence: CASSTRDRGRTF. The CDR3, as DNA: TGTGCCAGTAGTACCCGCGACAGGGGACGAACCTTC.

Here the CDR3 reads CASNPGTWIKETQYF. The CDR3 nucleotides are TGTGCCAGCAACCCGGGGACTTGGATTAAGGAGACCCAGTACTTC. The chain is built from TRBV7-9 and TRBJ2-5; maybe TRBD2 (6 bases). Looked up from germline, CDR1 is SEHNR and CDR2 is FQNEAQ (reference sequence). Trimming removed 7 bases at V and 5 bases at J, with 20 bases between. The CDR3 spans 15 residues.

This clone showed up just a few times. The chain couples TRBV21-1 to TRBJ2-5. TRBV21-1 is a documented pseudogene. The CDR3 runs to 10 residues. CDR3 in amino acids: CASSPGRRYF. CDR3 in DNA: TGTGCCAGCAGTCCCGGACGCCGATACTTC.

CDR3 DNA: TGCGCCAGCAGCCCCGGAGGGGTCAGCTATGGCTACACCTTC. This gives the protein CASSPGGVSYGYTF. The genes are TRBV5-1 and TRBJ1-2; weak D call: TRBD1 (5 bases). CDR1 SGHRS and CDR2 YFSETQ come from the germline V gene. The CDR3 runs 14 residues. V lost 4 bases and J lost 4, with 14 bases in between.

In the case of this clone: The junction and the germline gene differ at one end; a read error may be behind it. The chain uses TRBV7-2 and TRBJ2-7; D possibly corresponds to TRBD1 (6 bases). Germline-derived CDR1 and CDR2 are SGHTA and FQGNSA. CDR3 length equals 13 residues. CDR3 coding DNA: TGCGCCAGCAGCCAAGAAAGGGGGTGGGAGCAGTACTTC. Its protein product is CASSQERGWEQYF.